This T cell receptor beta chain comes out of a study of vaccination and CD4 T cells after COVID-19. Looking at the study overall: All convalescent patients were nasal swab PCR positive for SARS-CoV-2; nine had mild and one severe disease. Sampling after COVID took place at a median of 101 days (range 35 to 161) following diagnosis.

Described treatment: approximately 9-day PBMC culture with coronavirus spike peptide pools or control peptides (ViraFEST assay). Before TCRs were sequenced, ViraFEST expanded antigen-specific T cells with peptide pools. IL-2 (about 10 IU/ml) and peptide pools (about 10 ug/ml) were added to cultures of 1.5 million to 2 million PBMCs per well. This clonotype came up a few times. Its matching antigen is unknown. With the Oncomine TCR Beta short-read assay, DNA from cultured CD4+ T cells was sequenced. TCRdb itself ran the PCR reads through MiXCR, one entry per CDR3 protein. The data contain 15,000 to 20,000 distinct CDR3 sequences, about 70% of them seen just once; the ten biggest clones take up 4.5% to 7%. V was trimmed by 7 bases and J by 10 bases, leaving 17 bases between them. This CDR3 is 14 amino acids long. Per the germline V gene, CDR1 is MGHDK and CDR2 is SYGVNS.

Sequenced sample: CD4+ T cells from blood, cultured in vitro. The source of this sequence is a human donor who had recovered from COVID-19. The chain employs TRBV25-1 and TRBJ1-6; D is uncertain. CDR3 nucleotide sequence: TGTGCCAGCACCCCGCCGGGCGGCGACTCACCCCTCCACTTT. Its protein product is CASTPPGGDSPLHF.